The next 15 T cell receptor beta chains were all read from a single sample in a study of T cell repertoires in cytomegalovirus infection (dated by TCRdb to about 2019). The treatment or condition label, read with the paper, signifies: in vitro stimulation with specific CMV peptide epitopes to enrich CMV-specific T cells. The antigens these receptors bind are not known. The run used an Illumina HiSeq 1500. The public reads were reprocessed in TCRdb via fastp at Q25 and MiXCR, keeping in-frame beta chains. Rows merge per CDR3 protein into single entries with the most common DNA and genes. This sample comprises under 95,000 distinct CDR3 sequences, 40% to 50% of them detected only once. Approximately 93% of the sample comes from the top ten. The material was CD8+ T cells from cultured PBMCs, obtained from culture after CMV antigen stimulation. Source of these receptors: a human donor in good health (CMV status not recorded). Some clones in this sample may be carry-over from other donors' samples.

V is TRBV28 and J is TRBJ2-3, with 9 positions matching TRBD1. The V gene's germline CDR1 is MDHEN and CDR2 SYDVKM. V gave up 6 bases and J gave up 0 bases; unmatched junction bases: 4. CDR3 length equals 15 residues. The CDR3 coding sequence is TGTGCCAGCAGACGACAGGGGGTGAGCACAGATACGCAGTATTTT. Translated, it gives CASRRQGVSTDTQYF. The variable domain in full, completed from reference TRBV28 and TRBJ2-3, reads DVKVTQSSRYLVKRTGEKVFLECVQDMDHENMFWYRQDPGLGLRLIYFSYDVKMKEKGDIPEGYSVSREKKERFSLILESASTNQTSMYLCASRRQGVSTDTQYFGPGTRLTVL.

This sequence joins TRBV5-4 and TRBJ2-1; TRBD2 aligns across 7 bases. Germline loops: CDR1 SGHNT, CDR2 YYREEE (reference sequence). The V and J ends lost 2 bases and 1 base, in that order; junction bases with no gene match: 6. The CDR3 has 16 residues. The CDR3 region is CASSLKREVSYNEQFF. The CDR3 nucleotides read TGTGCCAGCAGCTTAAAACGGGAGGTTTCCTACAATGAGCAGTTCTTC.

The chain links TRBV6-1 to TRBJ2-7; maybe TRBD2 (7 bases). The V and J ends lost 5 bases and 1 base respectively, with 18 bases between them. This CDR3 contains 16 residues. CDR1 is MNHNS, CDR2 SASEGT, per germline. As DNA, the CDR3 is TGTGCCAGCAGTACGGGGAGCAGGGGACTATCCTACGAGCAGTACTTC. It codes for CASSTGSRGLSYEQYF.

This clonotype was counted between two and nine times. The chain carries TRBV7-9 and TRBJ2-3; 10 bases align to TRBD2. V lost 5 bases, J lost 0 bases, and 11 bases stayed unmatched. This CDR3 is built from 18 residues. Germline V gives CDR1 SEHNR, CDR2 FQNEAQ (reference sequence). The CDR3 bases are TGTGCCAGCAGCCGAGATAGCGGGAGGCATGCTAGCACAGATACGCAGTATTTT. It codes for CASSRDSGRHASTDTQYF.

The gene calls are TRBV30 and TRBJ2-7, with TRBD1 as a possible D gene (6 bases). The CDR3 sequence is 12 residues long. Between the trimmed V and J ends, which lost 2 bases and 3 bases, there was a span of 8 bases. Germline V gene lookup returns CDR1 GTSNPN and CDR2 SVGIG (reference sequence). CDR3 in DNA: TGTGCCTGGAGTCCGACAGGCTACGAGCAGTACTTC. Protein product: CAWSPTGYEQYF.

Written as DNA, the CDR3 is TGTGCCAGCAGCTTACGAGCGCCCAACAATGAGCAGTTCTTC. Protein sequence: CASSLRAPNNEQFF. This chain connects TRBV7-8 to TRBJ2-1, with D hard to call. Germline loops: CDR1 SGHVS, CDR2 FQNEAQ. This CDR3 region has 14 residues. The ends were cut back, 2 bases at V and 5 bases at J, with 10 bases in the middle.

The table lists this clonotype with a count of one. The chain combines TRBV2 with TRBJ2-1, with 16 bases identical to TRBD2. The CDR3 covers 16 residues. Germline V gene data show CDR1 as SNHLY and CDR2 as FYNNEI. V gave up 0 bases and J gave up 8 bases; unmatched junction bases: 1. CDR3 bases: TGTGCCAGCAGTGAAGCGGGACTAGCGGGAGGGGATGAGCAGTTCTTC. Its protein is CASSEAGLAGGDEQFF.

This CDR3 reads CSVGVQTLGANVLTF. DNA for the CDR3: TGCAGCGTGGGGGTTCAAACGTTGGGGGCCAACGTCCTGACTTTC. The V and J genes are TRBV29-1 and TRBJ2-6, with D perhaps matching TRBD1 or TRBD2 (5 bases each). Per the germline V gene, CDR1 is SQVTM and CDR2 is ANQGSEA. CDR3 size: 15 residues. V lost 6 bases and J 4 bases, leaving 16 bases between the germline ends. The variable domain in full, completed from reference TRBV29-1 and TRBJ2-6, reads SAVISQKPSRDICQRGTSLTIQCQVDSQVTMMFWYRQQPGQSLTLIATANQGSEATYESGFVIDKFPISRPNLTFSTLTVSNMSPEDSSIYLCSVGVQTLGANVLTFGAGSRLTVL.

Turning to this clonotype: Germline is not matched at one junction end, which may reflect a read error. The rearrangement joins TRBV7-6 to TRBJ2-5; no firm D call. The CDR3 length is 12 residues. Germline CDR1 and CDR2: SGHVS and FNYEAQ. The CDR3 region is CASRSYHETQYF. For the CDR3, the DNA is TGTGCCAGCAGGTCGTACCACGAGACCCAGTACTTC.

This clonotype was detected a few times. The chain carries TRBV7-6 and TRBJ1-1; unclear D gene. This CDR3 is built from 14 residues. From germline, CDR1 is SGHVS and CDR2 FNYEAQ. V gave up 4 bases and J gave up 1 base, with 10 bases separating them. The CDR3: CASSSGGWNTEAFF. The CDR3 DNA sequence: TGTGCCAGCAGCTCGGGCGGTTGGAACACTGAAGCTTTCTTT.

CDR3 DNA sequence: TGTGCCAGCAGCCTCGAGGTCGGACAGCCCCAGCATTTT. This gives the protein CASSLEVGQPQHF. The gene calls are TRBV7-6 and TRBJ1-5; the D is unclear. The CDR3 totals 13 residues. Germline V lookup: CDR1 SGHVS, CDR2 FNYEAQ. The V and J ends lost 5 bases and 7 bases respectively, with 12 bases between them. The complete variable domain, with remaining parts taken from reference TRBV7-6 and TRBJ1-5, reads GAGVSQSPRYKVTKRGQDVALRCDPISGHVSLYWYRQALGQGPEFLTYFNYEAQQDKSGLPNDRFSAERPEGSISTLTIQRTEQRDSAMYRCASSLEVGQPQHFGDGTRLSIL.

This clonotype has just a few counts. The chain uses TRBV7-2 and TRBJ1-5; possibly TRBD1 for D (5 bases). Per germline, CDR1 SGHTA and CDR2 FQGNSA. Trimming stripped 1 base from V and 3 bases from J, with 7 bases between. The CDR3 totals 14 residues. The CDR3 is CASSLGGANQPQHF. The CDR3 bases are TGTGCCAGCAGCTTAGGCGGGGCCAATCAGCCCCAGCATTTT.

A few counts support this clonotype. The chain carries TRBV12-3 or TRBV12-4 and TRBJ2-7, with 9 bases fitting TRBD1. This CDR3 contains 18 residues. Germline trimming cut 4 bases from V and 2 bases from J; bases unmatched to any gene: 15. The CDR3 loop is CASSSGTGTSPSPYEQYF. CDR3 bases: TGTGCCAGCAGTTCCGGGACAGGGACATCCCCGAGCCCCTACGAGCAGTACTTC.

A note on this clonotype: Germline is not matched at one junction end, which may reflect a read error. The DNA for the CDR3 is TGTGCCAGCACCAGTACTAGCGGCGTTCCACCGCAGTACTTC. Protein product: CASTSTSGVPPQYF. This rearrangement joins TRBV4-1 to TRBJ2-7; 8 bases line up with TRBD2. In germline, CDR1 is MGHRA, CDR2 YSYEKL. The CDR3 is 14 residues long.

CDR3 in amino acids: CASSLGPTNEQFF. CDR3 DNA: TGTGCCAGCAGCCTAGGGCCTACCAATGAGCAGTTCTTC. This rearrangement joins TRBV12-3 or TRBV12-4 to TRBJ2-1; D gene unclear. The CDR3 contains 13 residues. Deletions cut 6 bases from V and 6 bases from J, with 12 bases between.